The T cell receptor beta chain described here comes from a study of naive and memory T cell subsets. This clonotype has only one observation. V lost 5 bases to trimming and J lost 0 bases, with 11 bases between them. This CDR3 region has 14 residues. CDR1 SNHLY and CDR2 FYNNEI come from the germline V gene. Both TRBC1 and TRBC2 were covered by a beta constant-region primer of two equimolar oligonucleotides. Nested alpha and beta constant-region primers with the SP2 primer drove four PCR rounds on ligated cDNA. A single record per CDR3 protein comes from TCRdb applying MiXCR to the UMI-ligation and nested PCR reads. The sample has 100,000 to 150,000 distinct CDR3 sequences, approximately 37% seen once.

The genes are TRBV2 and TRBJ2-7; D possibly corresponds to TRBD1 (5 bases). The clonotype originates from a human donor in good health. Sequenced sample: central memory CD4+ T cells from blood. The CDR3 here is CASSQLTVSYEQYF. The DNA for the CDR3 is TGTGCCAGCAGTCAGTTGACAGTCTCCTACGAGCAGTACTTC.